Listed here are 12 T cell receptor beta chains from one sample, sequenced in a study of human T cells and chemical hapten exposure. From the RACE reads, TCRdb called clonotypes with MiXCR, one entry per CDR3 protein. Among approximately 57,000 distinct CDR3 sequences listed, approximately 8.6% were seen once. As for time point: patch test 1, 2 weeks after DPC sensitization. Described treatment: therapeutic diphenylcyclopropenone sensitization with weekly scalp DPC. This sample comprised whole blood, obtained in connection with sensitization to the hapten diphenylcyclopropenone (DPC). Receptors were obtained from a woman in her 40s with alopecia areata. Some clones in this sample may be carry-over from other donors' samples.

This clonotype was seen ten or more times. J is TRBJ1-3 and V is TRBV27; the D is unclear. The CDR3 covers 14 residues. V was pared by 5 bases and J by 7 bases, with 15 bases between. Per the germline V gene, CDR1 is MNHEY and CDR2 is SMNVEV (reference sequence). The CDR3 coding sequence is TGTGCCAGCAGTCCCACCGCGGGGTTTAACACCATATATTTT. Protein sequence: CASSPTAGFNTIYF.

Many counts were recorded for this clonotype. V gene TRBV7-2 combines with J gene TRBJ2-5; the D gene is possibly TRBD1 (6 bases). CDR3 length equals 15 residues. Trimming removed 3 bases at V and 2 bases at J, with 13 bases between. Germline CDR1 is SGHTA and CDR2 is FQGNSA. CDR3 in amino acids: CASSLADRRQETQYF. The CDR3 bases are TGTGCCAGCAGCTTGGCAGACAGGAGGCAAGAGACCCAGTACTTC. The full variable domain, in which reference TRBV7-2 and TRBJ2-5 provide the parts outside the CDR3, is GAGVSQSPSNKVTEKGKDVELRCDPISGHTALYWYRQSLGQGLEFLIYFQGNSAPDKSGLPSDRFSAERTGGSVSTLTIQRTQQEDSAVYLCASSLADRRQETQYFGPGTRLLVL.

This clonotype was observed many times. J is TRBJ2-7 and V is TRBV5-6; D is possibly TRBD1 (5 bases). CDR1 is SGHDT, CDR2 YYEEEE, per germline. With 2 bases removed from V and 3 bases from J, the gap between germline ends came to 21 bases. CDR3 length: 17 residues. CDR3 in amino acids: CASSFIPTGVGNYEQYF. The CDR3 DNA follows: TGTGCCAGCAGCTTCATCCCTACAGGCGTAGGTAACTACGAGCAGTACTTC.

This clonotype was recorded a few times. The V gene is TRBV6-6, the J gene TRBJ1-4, with a possible D match to TRBD1 (5 bases). Germline values: CDR1 MNHNY, CDR2 SVGAGI (reference sequence). The CDR3 loop spans 14 amino acids. Trimming stripped 4 bases from V and 5 bases from J, with 11 bases between. CDR3 DNA sequence: TGTGCCAGCAGTTGGGCAGGGCCAAATGAAAAACTGTTTTTT. As protein: CASSWAGPNEKLFF.

At least ten counts were recorded for this clonotype. The chain couples TRBV3-1 to TRBJ2-1; D perhaps matches TRBD1 (5 bases). The V end was cut by 2 bases, the J end by 2 bases, with 7 bases between. The germline V gene encodes CDR1 LGHDT and CDR2 YNNKEL (reference sequence). This CDR3 has 14 residues. The CDR3 DNA follows: TGTGCCAGCAGCCAAAGGGGTACCTACAATGAGCAGTTCTTC. It yields the protein CASSQRGTYNEQFF.

This clonotype was seen repeatedly, ten times or more. The V and J genes are TRBV7-9 and TRBJ1-5; D uncertain. CDR3 length: 14 amino acids. The germline CDR1 and CDR2 sequences are SEHNR and FQNEAQ (reference sequence). V lost 1 base and J lost 5, with 9 bases in between. CDR3 in amino acids: CASSLEAVYQPQHF. In DNA form, the CDR3 reads TGTGCCAGCAGCTTAGAGGCAGTATATCAGCCCCAGCATTTT.

This clonotype was seen repeatedly, ten times or more. The gene calls are TRBV20-1 and TRBJ1-5; perhaps TRBD1 as D (6 bases). From germline, CDR1 is DFQATT and CDR2 SNEGSKA (reference sequence). The CDR3 runs 14 residues. V lost 5 bases and J lost 4, with 15 bases in between. CDR3 sequence reads: CSAGRTGLNQPQHF. Here the CDR3 DNA reads TGCAGTGCTGGAAGAACAGGGTTAAATCAGCCCCAGCATTTT.

The V call is TRBV7-9, the J call TRBJ1-5; 7 nucleotides align to TRBD1. After removal of 5 bases from V and 2 bases from J, the junction contained 0 bases not matched to a gene. Germline CDR1 is SEHNR and CDR2 is FQNEAQ (reference sequence). This CDR3 region has 13 residues. The CDR3 region has the DNA TGTGCCAGCAGCCAGGGGGGCAATCAGCCCCAGCATTTT. This translates into CASSQGGNQPQHF.

This clonotype occurred many times. The chain couples TRBV6-6 to TRBJ2-3; D may be TRBD1 (6 bases). This CDR3 region has 15 residues. V was clipped by 8 bases and J by 1 base, with 16 bases between them. The germline CDR1 and CDR2 sequences are MNHNY and SVGAGI (reference sequence). The CDR3 DNA is TGTGCCAGCTTAAATCAGGGGCTCGGCACAGATACGCAGTATTTT. This translates into CASLNQGLGTDTQYF.

V usage is TRBV2 and J usage is TRBJ1-5; D remains unclear. Per the germline V gene, CDR1 is SNHLY and CDR2 is FYNNEI. This CDR3 contains 14 residues. V shed 4 bases and J shed 4 bases, with 11 bases lying between them. The CDR3 protein is CASSVRQVNQPQHF. Here the CDR3 DNA reads TGTGCCAGCAGTGTAAGGCAGGTTAATCAGCCCCAGCATTTT.

This clonotype was recorded many times. The chain is built from TRBV7-2 and TRBJ2-1; 7 nucleotides match TRBD1. CDR1 is SGHTA, CDR2 FQGNSA, per germline. The CDR3 runs to 14 residues. J was trimmed by 5 bases and V by 6 bases; bases with no gene match: 7. CDR3 DNA sequence: TGTGCCAGCAGGTTCGGACAGGCCCACAATGAGCAGTTCTTC. Amino acid sequence: CASRFGQAHNEQFF.

This chain uses TRBV20-1 with TRBJ1-4; TRBD1 is a possible D gene (5 bases). CDR1 and CDR2 (germline): DFQATT, SNEGSKA (reference sequence). The V and J ends lost 0 bases and 4 bases respectively, with 12 bases between them. The CDR3 is 15 amino acids. The CDR3 bases are TGCAGTGCTAGAGACTCGACGAGGGGTAATGAAAAACTGTTTTTT. Protein sequence: CSARDSTRGNEKLFF.